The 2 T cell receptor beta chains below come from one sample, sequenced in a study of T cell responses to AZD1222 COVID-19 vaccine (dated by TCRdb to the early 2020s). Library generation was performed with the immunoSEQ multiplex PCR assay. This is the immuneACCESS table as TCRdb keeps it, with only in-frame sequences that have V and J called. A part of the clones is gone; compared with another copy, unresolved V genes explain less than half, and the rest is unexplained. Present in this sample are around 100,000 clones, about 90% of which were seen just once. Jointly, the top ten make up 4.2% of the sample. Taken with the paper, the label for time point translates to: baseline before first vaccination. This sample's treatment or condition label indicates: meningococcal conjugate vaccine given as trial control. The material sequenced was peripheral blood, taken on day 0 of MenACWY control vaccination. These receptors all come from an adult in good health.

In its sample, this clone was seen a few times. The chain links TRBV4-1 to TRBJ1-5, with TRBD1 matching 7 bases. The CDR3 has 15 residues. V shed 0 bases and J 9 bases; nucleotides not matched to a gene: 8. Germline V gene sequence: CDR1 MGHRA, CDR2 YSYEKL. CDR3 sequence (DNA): TGCGCCAGCAGCCAAGAAGGGCAGGGGGTTGGGCCCCAGCATTTT. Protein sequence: CASSQEGQGVGPQHF.

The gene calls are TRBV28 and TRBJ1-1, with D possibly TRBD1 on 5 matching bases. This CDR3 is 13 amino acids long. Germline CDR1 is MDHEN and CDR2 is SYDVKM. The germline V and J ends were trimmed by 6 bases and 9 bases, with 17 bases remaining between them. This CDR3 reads CASSKTDRGKAFF. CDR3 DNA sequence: TGTGCCAGCAGCAAGACAGATAGGGGAAAAGCTTTCTTT.